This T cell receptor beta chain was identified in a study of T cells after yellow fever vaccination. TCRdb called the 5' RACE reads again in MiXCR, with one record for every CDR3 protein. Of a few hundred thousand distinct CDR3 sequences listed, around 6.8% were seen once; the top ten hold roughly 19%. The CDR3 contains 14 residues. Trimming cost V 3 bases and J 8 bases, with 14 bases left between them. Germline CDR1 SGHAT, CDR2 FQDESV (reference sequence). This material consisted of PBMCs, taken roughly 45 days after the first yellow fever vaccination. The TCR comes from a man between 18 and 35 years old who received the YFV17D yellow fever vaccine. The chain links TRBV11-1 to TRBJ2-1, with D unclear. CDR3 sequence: CASSLSRQSDEQFF. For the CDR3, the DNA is TGTGCCAGCAGCTTGTCCCGGCAGTCCGATGAGCAGTTCTTC. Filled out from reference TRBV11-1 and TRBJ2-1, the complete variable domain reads EAEVAQSPRYKITEKSQAVAFWCDPISGHATLYWYRQILGQGPELLVQFQDESVVDDSQLPKDRFSAERLKGVDSTLKIQPAELGDSAMYLCASSLSRQSDEQFFGPGTRLTVL.